These 17 T cell receptor beta chains were sequenced from one sample in a study of blood T cell repertoires in COVID-19. Here immunoSEQ multiplex PCR was the method, and the copy in TCRdb shows in-frame clones only, minus some. The sample lists tens of thousands of clones, 88% occurring once. Sequenced: peripheral blood. These receptors were taken from a woman aged 45-65 years with active COVID-19.

The rearrangement links TRBV28 to TRBJ2-3; D possibly corresponds to TRBD2 (6 bases). V lost 8 bases and J lost 0, with 18 bases in between. Germline V gene sequence: CDR1 MDHEN, CDR2 SYDVKM. The CDR3 extends over 16 amino acids. In DNA form, the CDR3 reads TGTGCCAGCTCCCCGCTGGACGGGAGCAGCACAGATACGCAGTATTTT. Its translation is CASSPLDGSSTDTQYF.

The chain couples TRBV19 to TRBJ1-2; TRBD1 aligns across 9 bases. Germline lookup yields CDR1 LNHDA and CDR2 SQIVND (reference sequence). The CDR3 is 16 amino acids. J was trimmed by 7 bases and V by 5 bases; bases with no gene match: 14. The CDR3 spells CASSSTGQGRNRGYTF. For the CDR3, the DNA is TGTGCCAGTAGTTCAACTGGACAGGGGAGAAACCGTGGCTACACCTTC.

V and J are TRBV19 and TRBJ2-7, with D perhaps TRBD1 (5 bases). V lost 1 base and J lost 3, with 13 bases in between. This CDR3 contains 15 residues. CDR1 is LNHDA and CDR2 is SQIVND in the germline V gene (reference sequence). CDR3 in amino acids: CASSIGAGLIYEQYF. CDR3 coding DNA: TGTGCCAGTAGTATAGGGGCAGGGTTGATCTACGAGCAGTACTTC.

In this sample, this clone turned up once. The V and J genes are TRBV2 and TRBJ1-2, with D unclear. CDR1 is SNHLY, CDR2 FYNNEI, per germline. Trimming removed 7 bases at V and 4 bases at J, with 13 bases between. The CDR3 has 13 amino acids. This CDR3 reads CASTEEGPYGYTF. DNA for the CDR3: TGTGCCAGCACCGAAGAGGGTCCCTATGGCTACACCTTC.

The chain uses TRBV6-6 and TRBJ2-1; D unclear. Trimming took off 2 bases at V and 7 bases at J, with 9 bases between the two ends. The CDR3 extends over 13 amino acids. Germline V gene lookup returns CDR1 MNHNY and CDR2 SVGAGI (reference sequence). This chain's CDR3 is CASSYGESNEQFF. In DNA, the CDR3 is TGTGCCAGCAGTTACGGAGAGAGTAATGAGCAGTTCTTC.

The rearrangement joins TRBV15 to TRBJ2-7; 8 bases are a match to TRBD1. The CDR3 covers 13 residues. Germline trimming cut 3 bases from V and 6 bases from J; bases unmatched to any gene: 4. Germline CDR1 is LNHNV and CDR2 is YYDKDF (reference sequence). The CDR3 sequence is CATSSTGGGEQYF. The DNA for the CDR3 is TGTGCCACCAGCAGTACAGGGGGAGGCGAGCAGTACTTC.

The rearrangement joins TRBV5-8 to TRBJ1-2, with a weak D call TRBD1 (6 bases). Deletions cut 4 bases from V and 9 bases from J, with 22 bases between. Germline CDR1 and CDR2: SGHTS and YDEGEE. The CDR3 contains 15 residues. CDR3 in amino acids: CASSPRGTGLYSYTF. The CDR3 DNA is TGTGCCAGCAGCCCTAGGGGGACCGGACTCTACAGCTACACCTTC. Using reference TRBV5-8 and TRBJ1-2 for the parts outside the CDR3, the full variable domain is EAGVTQSPTHLIKTRGQQATLRCSPISGHTSVYWYQQALGLGLQFLLWYDEGEERNRGNFPPRFSGRQFPNYSSELNVNALELEDSALYLCASSPRGTGLYSYTFGSGTRLTVV.

The rearrangement uses TRBV5-1 and TRBJ2-1, with TRBD2 as a possible D gene (6 bases). CDR3 length equals 12 residues. V lost 7 bases, J lost 4 bases, and 9 bases lay in between. Looked up from germline, CDR1 is SGHRS and CDR2 is YFSETQ. The chain's CDR3 is CASGDLYNEQFF. The CDR3 coding sequence is TGCGCCAGCGGGGACTTGTACAATGAGCAGTTCTTC.

The rearrangement links TRBV3-1 (or the pseudogene TRBV3-2) to TRBJ2-7; D remains ambiguous. Germline CDR1 reads LGHDT; CDR2 reads YNNKEL (reference sequence). This CDR3 has 15 residues. The V and J ends lost 6 bases and 3 bases respectively, with 18 bases between them. DNA of the CDR3: TGTGCCAGCAGGCCAACCGGGTCGGTAGACTACGAGCAGTACTTC. Protein: CASRPTGSVDYEQYF.

The rearrangement uses TRBV7-3 and TRBJ2-1; D is perhaps TRBD1 (6 bases). The CDR3 consists of 14 residues. V was cut by 4 bases and J by 6 bases, with 13 bases left in between. The germline gives CDR1 SGHTA, CDR2 FQGTGA. Written as DNA, the CDR3 is TGTGCCAGCAGCTCCCAGGGGATTCTCAATGAGCAGTTCTTC. The encoded protein is CASSSQGILNEQFF.

The chain employs TRBV25-1 and TRBJ2-7, with D maybe TRBD1 (5 bases). The germline CDR1 and CDR2 sequences are MGHDK and SYGVNS. CDR3 size: 14 residues. The V end was cut by 3 bases, the J end by 6 bases, with 15 bases between. CDR3 DNA sequence: TGTGCCAGCAGTGAGGGGCAGAGGCGCGGCGAGCAGTACTTC. Translated, it gives CASSEGQRRGEQYF.

The chain has TRBV28 and TRBJ2-2; 7 bases match TRBD1. With 10 bases clipped from V and 0 bases from J, the junction kept 2 bases outside the gene matches. Germline V gene lookup returns CDR1 MDHEN and CDR2 SYDVKM. This CDR3 contains 13 residues. DNA for the CDR3: TGTGCCATAACAGGGGCGAACACCGGGGAGCTGTTTTTT. As protein: CAITGANTGELFF.

This chain connects TRBV5-5 to TRBJ2-3, with 13 nucleotides matching TRBD2. J lost 4 bases, V lost 3 bases, and 11 bases had no gene match. In germline, CDR1 is SGHKS, CDR2 YYEKEE (reference sequence). The CDR3 runs 18 residues. CDR3 nucleotide sequence: TGTGCCAGCAGCTCGAGGTCTCGGACTAGCGGGAGCTCAGATACGCAGTATTTT. This sequence encodes CASSSRSRTSGSSDTQYF.

In DNA, the CDR3 is TGTGCCAGCGGCGGACAGCTCTACGAGCAGTACTTC. This translates into CASGGQLYEQYF. The rearrangement uses TRBV6-5 and TRBJ2-7, with a possible D match to TRBD1 (6 bases). V was cut by 8 bases and J by 3 bases, with 11 bases left in between. From germline, CDR1 is MNHEY and CDR2 SVGAGI. The CDR3 is made up of 12 amino acids.

This clone was detected a few times. The gene calls are TRBV14 and TRBJ2-3; tentatively, D is TRBD1 (5 bases). The CDR3 covers 15 residues. In germline, CDR1 is SGHDN, CDR2 FVKESK. V was clipped by 3 bases and J by 0 bases, with 10 bases between them. Here the CDR3 DNA reads TGTGCCAGCAGCCACCCGACAGTAAGCACAGATACGCAGTATTTT. Residues: CASSHPTVSTDTQYF.

This clone was picked up one time. The J gene is TRBJ1-4, the V gene TRBV2; D is possibly TRBD1 (5 bases). The CDR3 is made up of 11 amino acids. Germline assignment: CDR1 SNHLY and CDR2 FYNNEI. V lost 10 bases, J lost 13 bases, and 16 bases lay in between. CDR3 in DNA: TGTGCCATGTGGCTCCGGACAAGACTGTTTTTT. Translation: CAMWLRTRLFF. Full variable domain (remainder filled in from reference TRBV2 and TRBJ1-4): EPEVTQTPSHQVTQMGQEVILRCVPISNHLYFYWYRQILGQKVEFLVSFYNNEISEKSEIFDDQFSVERPDGSNFTLKIRSTKLEDSAMYFCAMWLRTRLFFGSGTQLSVL.

The chain links TRBV4-1 to TRBJ2-5; 11 bases are a match to TRBD2. In germline, CDR1 is MGHRA, CDR2 YSYEKL. The CDR3 spans 16 residues. J was trimmed by 2 bases and V by 3 bases; bases with no gene match: 5. CDR3 amino acids: CASSHPLAGVQETQYF. The CDR3 DNA sequence: TGCGCCAGCAGCCACCCACTAGCGGGGGTGCAAGAGACCCAGTACTTC.